This T cell receptor (beta chain) was captured by sequencing in a study of blood T cell repertoires in COVID-19 (dated by TCRdb to 2019 to 2021). Study-level background: Collaborator samples came from the United States, Italy and Spain and covered acute and convalescent phases of COVID-19. The prospective study material was composed of cDNA or gDNA derived from T cells, B-cell-depleted T cells, or PBMCs. Subjects who had been exposed to COVID-19, were actively infected with it, or had recovered from it provided the deeply sampled blood TCRbeta repertoires that made up the dataset. The repertoires were made available in a free public database intended to serve as a resource for research on the immune response to SARS-CoV-2. The samples were drawn from two sources: the first 160 participants of the ongoing ImmuneRACE study, and 950 to 1,500 subjects contributed by 6 global collaborators. A de-identified subject ID, COVID-19 status, age in years and sex were almost always included in the sample metadata. Where HLA class I and class II types were available, the types were taken from metadata supplied by the sample provider, not from assay-based typing. What the study reported, not specific to this receptor: Clinical and demographic metadata were provided uncurated, with the amount varying by source and participant.

A remark on this clone: Its binding antigen is unknown. Base qualities are not provided; no much larger clone lies one nucleotide away.

TCRbeta CDR3 regions were amplified from genomic DNA using the immunoSEQ Assay, a bias-controlled multiplex PCR. The paper's data handling went like this. Within the assay, amplification of reference gene primers was used to estimate how many nucleated cells each sample contained. Sequence reads were collapsed and filtered to measure the absolute abundance of every unique TCRbeta CDR3 rearrangement. Productive Simpson clonality was computed per sample as the square root of Simpson's diversity index over productive rearrangements. TCRdb limited this immuneACCESS table to in-frame rearrangements with V and J called. A share of clones is missing; checked studies link under half to unresolved V genes, and the rest is unexplained. The V and J calls and clone size come from that table; D and trimming were worked out from the DNA. For this sample there are about 60,000 clones; around 90% appear just once. The ten largest clones add up to more than 6.5% of the sample.

Between the V and J ends, shortened by 0 bases and 1 base respectively, the junction contains 14 bases. As encoded in the germline V gene, CDR1 is LGHNA while CDR2 is YNFKEQ. The CDR3 spans 17 residues, from the cysteine through the phenylalanine. Solely the CDR3 DNA is kept, with 51 bases framed from the first base. Whole blood was collected in K2EDTA tubes by collaborating institutions according to the institutions' own protocols. For TCRbeta analysis, collaborator samples were shipped as frozen whole blood, as isolated PBMCs, or as DNA extracted from either sample type. This TCR was recovered from a human donor with active COVID-19. The donor label of this sample is uncertain. The material sequenced was peripheral blood. The chain is made from TRBV4-2 and TRBJ2-3; TRBD2 is possibly the D segment (6 matching bases). The CDR3 corresponds to CASSQDARSSGTDTQYF. Read as DNA, the sequence is TGTGCCAGCAGCCAAGATGCCAGGTCTAGCGGCACAGATACGCAGTATTTT.